The source of this T cell receptor beta chain is a study of T cell clonotyping in hematopoietic cell transplantation. This clone was observed a handful of times. What it binds is not known. Time point described: recipient sample about 28 days before transplant, after cytoreduction. Recipient blood drawn about 28 days pretransplant and days 30, 100, 180 after. The protocol was immunoSEQ multiplex PCR, while the TCRdb copy is restricted to in-frame clones and leaves out a portion. Of around 5,000 clones listed, approximately 30% are singletons. Study-wide results and limits: Cells were unsorted, so CD4 and CD8 contributions were not separated.

The CDR3 runs to 16 residues. Trimming took 4 bases from V and 6 from J, leaving 18 bases between them. CDR1 SEHNR and CDR2 FQNEAQ come from the germline V gene (reference sequence). The clonotype was recovered from a man aged 45-60 years with myelofibrosis. Some clones in this sample may be carry-over from other donors' samples. The chain couples TRBV7-9 to TRBJ2-2; D unclear. This specimen consisted of peripheral blood mononuclear cells, obtained before stem cell transplant. The CDR3 is CASSSHSILRSGELFF. CDR3 sequence (DNA): TGTGCCAGCAGCTCGCATTCCATTCTCCGGTCCGGGGAGCTGTTTTTT.